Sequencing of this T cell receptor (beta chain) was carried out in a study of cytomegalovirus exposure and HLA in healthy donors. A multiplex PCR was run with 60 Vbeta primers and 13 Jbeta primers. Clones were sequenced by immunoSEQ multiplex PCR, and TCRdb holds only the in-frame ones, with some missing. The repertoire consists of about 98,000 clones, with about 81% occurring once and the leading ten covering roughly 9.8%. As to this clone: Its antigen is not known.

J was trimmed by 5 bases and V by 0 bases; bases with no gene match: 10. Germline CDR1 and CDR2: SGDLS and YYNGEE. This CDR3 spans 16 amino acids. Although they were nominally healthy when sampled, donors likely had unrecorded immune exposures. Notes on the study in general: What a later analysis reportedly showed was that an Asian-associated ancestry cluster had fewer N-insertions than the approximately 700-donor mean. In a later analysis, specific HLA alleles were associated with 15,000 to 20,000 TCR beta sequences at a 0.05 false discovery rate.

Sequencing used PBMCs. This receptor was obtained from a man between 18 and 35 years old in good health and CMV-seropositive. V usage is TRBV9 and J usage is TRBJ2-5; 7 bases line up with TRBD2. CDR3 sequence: CASSVVGAGRGETQYF. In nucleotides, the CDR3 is TGTGCCAGCAGCGTAGTTGGAGCGGGGCGCGGGGAGACCCAGTACTTC.